This passage covers 15 T cell receptor beta chains from one sample sequenced in a study of shared clonotypes between healthy human individuals. The repertoire was sequenced with immunoSEQ multiplex PCR; TCRdb's copy has only in-frame clones and lacks some. The sample shows roughly 2 million clones, approximately 94% of them seen only once. Sequenced input: naive CD4+ T cells sorted from blood. Subset denoted: CD45RA+ positively selected. The receptors were sampled from a man between 18 and 35 years old in good health.

The V gene is TRBV30, the J gene TRBJ1-5; D perhaps matches TRBD1 (6 bases). There are 13 residues in the CDR3. The V end was cut by 2 bases, the J end by 6 bases, with 11 bases between. Germline V lookup: CDR1 GTSNPN, CDR2 SVGIG (reference sequence). The CDR3 DNA follows: TGTGCCTGGAGTTCGGGGGCTGGTCAGCCCCAGCATTTT. It yields the protein CAWSSGAGQPQHF. Complete variable domain (other parts from reference TRBV30 and TRBJ1-5): SQTIHQWPATLVQPVGSPLSLECTVEGTSNPNLYWYRQAAGRGLQLLFYSVGIGQISSEVPQNLSASRPQDRQFILSSKKLLLSDSGFYLCAWSSGAGQPQHFGDGTRLSIL.

V is TRBV10-3 and J is TRBJ2-7; a possible D gene is TRBD1 (5 bases). The CDR3 has 14 amino acids. Germline-derived CDR1 and CDR2 are ENHRY and SYGVKD. Trimming removed 4 bases at V and 3 bases at J, with 13 bases between. CDR3 in DNA: TGTGCCATCAGTGCGGCTGGGGCGAACTACGAGCAGTACTTC. This translates into CAISAAGANYEQYF.

The V and J genes are TRBV10-3 and TRBJ1-1; D gene ambiguous. This CDR3 region has 11 residues. V lost 0 bases and J 8 bases, leaving 4 bases between the germline ends. Germline-derived CDR1 and CDR2 are ENHRY and SYGVKD. The CDR3 DNA reads TGTGCCATCAGTGAGTCTGGAGAAGCTTTCTTT. This sequence encodes CAISESGEAFF.

This sequence joins TRBV2 and TRBJ1-5; TRBD1 matches 9 bases. Trimming cost V 4 bases and J 6 bases; bases outside gene matches: 10. The CDR3 runs 16 residues. Per germline, CDR1 SNHLY and CDR2 FYNNEI. CDR3 coding DNA: TGTGCCAGCAGTGGTCGAGGGACAGGGAGCGGTCAGCCCCAGCATTTT. Its protein is CASSGRGTGSGQPQHF.

This sequence joins TRBV4-1 and TRBJ2-7; either TRBD1 or TRBD2 may supply D (5 bases each). This CDR3 region has 14 residues. V lost 4 bases, J lost 7 bases, and 17 bases lay in between. Germline CDR1 and CDR2: MGHRA and YSYEKL. The CDR3 reads CASSPVGGTREQYF. In DNA form, the CDR3 reads TGCGCCAGCAGCCCAGTTGGGGGAACAAGGGAGCAGTACTTC.

The CDR3, as DNA: TGTGCCAGCAGCTTGGTTGTAGGGGGCTATGGCTACACCTTC. Encoded protein: CASSLVVGGYGYTF. The gene calls are TRBV5-4 and TRBJ1-2, with D tentatively TRBD1 (6 bases). The CDR3 is 14 residues long. Looked up from germline, CDR1 is SGHNT and CDR2 is YYREEE (reference sequence). V gave up 0 bases and J gave up 4 bases, with 10 bases separating them. Full variable domain (rest looked up from reference TRBV5-4 and TRBJ1-2): ETGVTQSPTHLIKTRGQQVTLRCSSQSGHNTVSWYQQALGQGPQFIFQYYREEENGRGNFPPRFSGLQFPNYSSELNVNALELDDSALYLCASSLVVGGYGYTFGSGTRLTVV.

This chain connects TRBV27 to TRBJ1-1; 9 nucleotides line up with TRBD1. Germline CDR1 reads MNHEY; CDR2 reads SMNVEV (reference sequence). This CDR3 comprises 15 residues. V dropped 5 bases and J dropped 1; count of bases not matched to a gene: 5. The CDR3 DNA is TGTGCCAGCAGTCCTTGGACAGGGGCGAACACTGAAGCTTTCTTT. Translating it yields CASSPWTGANTEAFF.

This chain uses TRBV6-5 with TRBJ2-4; D unresolved. Trimming cost V 6 bases and J 7 bases, with 16 bases left between them. This CDR3 has 14 amino acids. The germline V gene has CDR1 MNHEY and CDR2 SVGAGI. CDR3 nucleotides: TGTGCCAGCAGGGCCGGGCCCCGAGTGAACATTCAGTACTTC. Its protein is CASRAGPRVNIQYF.

The J gene is TRBJ2-1, the V gene TRBV6-4; 8 nucleotides agree with TRBD2. CDR1 and CDR2 (germline): MRHNA, SNTAGT. The CDR3 loop spans 15 amino acids. The junction had 11 bases not matched to a gene; V was cut back by 6 bases and J by 7 bases. The CDR3 loop reads CASSQRGGRGNEQFF. CDR3 nucleotide sequence: TGTGCCAGCAGCCAACGGGGGGGCCGGGGGAATGAGCAGTTCTTC.

The chain couples TRBV28 to TRBJ2-1; 11 nucleotides align to TRBD2. J gave up 3 bases and V 10 bases, and 11 bases lay outside the gene matches. This CDR3 comprises 16 residues. Germline loops: CDR1 MDHEN, CDR2 SYDVKM. CDR3 in amino acids: CATSSASGGNYNEQFF. CDR3 in DNA: TGTGCCACCAGCTCCGCTAGCGGGGGGAACTACAATGAGCAGTTCTTC.

The V and J genes are TRBV18 and TRBJ1-1, with 10 nucleotides matching TRBD1. CDR1 KGHSH and CDR2 LQKENI come from the germline V gene. Trimming took 5 bases from V and 11 from J; bases not matched to a gene: 5. This CDR3 has 12 amino acids. CDR3 nucleotide sequence: TGTGCCAGCTCATCGGGACAGGGGTGGGCTTTCTTT. It encodes CASSSGQGWAFF. Filled out from reference TRBV18 and TRBJ1-1, the complete variable domain reads NAGVMQNPRHLVRRRGQEARLRCSPMKGHSHVYWYRQLPEEGLKFMVYLQKENIIDESGMPKERFSAEFPKEGPSILRIQQVVRGDSAAYFCASSSGQGWAFFGQGTRLTVV.

The rearrangement uses TRBV7-2 and TRBJ1-4, with TRBD1 as a possible D gene (5 bases). Trimming pared 1 base from V and 4 bases from J, leaving 10 bases between. The CDR3 runs 15 residues. Germline lookup yields CDR1 SGHTA and CDR2 FQGNSA. The CDR3 is CASSLVGRGNEKLFF. Here the CDR3 DNA reads TGTGCCAGCAGCTTAGTGGGACGGGGTAATGAAAAACTGTTTTTT.

The chain carries TRBV5-1 and TRBJ2-1; perhaps TRBD2 as D (7 bases). CDR3 size: 17 residues. V was cut by 0 bases and J by 7 bases, with 20 bases left in between. Germline V lookup: CDR1 SGHRS, CDR2 YFSETQ. The CDR3 DNA follows: TGCGCCAGCAGCTTGGAGGGGGGCGGCGGGAGTTGGAATGAGCAGTTCTTC. Translating it yields CASSLEGGGGSWNEQFF. The full variable domain, in which reference TRBV5-1 and TRBJ2-1 provide the parts outside the CDR3, is KAGVTQTPRYLIKTRGQQVTLSCSPISGHRSVSWYQQTPGQGLQFLFEYFSETQRNKGNFPGRFSGRQFSNSRSEMNVSTLELGDSALYLCASSLEGGGGSWNEQFFGPGTRLTVL.

The chain carries TRBV4-1 and TRBJ2-1; D is undetermined. The CDR3 runs to 12 residues. V was clipped by 0 bases and J by 9 bases, with 6 bases between them. Germline CDR1 reads MGHRA; CDR2 reads YSYEKL. In DNA form, the CDR3 reads TGCGCCAGCAGCCAAGATGGATCTGAGCAGTTCTTC. Translation: CASSQDGSEQFF.

The rearrangement uses TRBV13 and TRBJ2-2; no firm D call. Trimming stripped 5 bases from V and 1 base from J, with 5 bases between. Germline CDR1 is PRHDT and CDR2 is FYEKMQ (reference sequence). The CDR3 totals 13 residues. CDR3 region: CASSPRNTGELFF. The CDR3, as DNA: TGTGCCAGCAGCCCTCGGAACACCGGGGAGCTGTTTTTT. Combining the CDR3 with reference TRBV13 and TRBJ2-2 gives the whole variable domain AAGVIQSPRHLIKEKRETATLKCYPIPRHDTVYWYQQGPGQDPQFLISFYEKMQSDKGSIPDRFSAQQFSDYHSELNMSSLELGDSALYFCASSPRNTGELFFGEGSRLTVL.